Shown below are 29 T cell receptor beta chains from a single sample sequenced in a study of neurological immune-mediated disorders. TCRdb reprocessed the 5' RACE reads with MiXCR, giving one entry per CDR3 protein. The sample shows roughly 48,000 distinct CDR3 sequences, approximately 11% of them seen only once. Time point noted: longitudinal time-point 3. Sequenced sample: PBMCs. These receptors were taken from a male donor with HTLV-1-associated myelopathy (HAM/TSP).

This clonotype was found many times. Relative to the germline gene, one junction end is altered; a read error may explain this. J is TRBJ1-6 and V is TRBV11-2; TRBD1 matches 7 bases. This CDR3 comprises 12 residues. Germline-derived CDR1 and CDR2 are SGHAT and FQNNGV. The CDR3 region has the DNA TGTGCCAGCAGCCTAGACAGGGTTACCCTCCACTTT. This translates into CASSLDRVTLHF.

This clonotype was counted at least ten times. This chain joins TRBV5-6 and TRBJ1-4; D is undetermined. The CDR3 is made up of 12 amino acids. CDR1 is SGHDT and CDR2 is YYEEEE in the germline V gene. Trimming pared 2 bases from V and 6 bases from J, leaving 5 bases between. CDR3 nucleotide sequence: TGTGCCAGCAGCTTCGGGGATGAAAAACTGTTTTTT. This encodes CASSFGDEKLFF.

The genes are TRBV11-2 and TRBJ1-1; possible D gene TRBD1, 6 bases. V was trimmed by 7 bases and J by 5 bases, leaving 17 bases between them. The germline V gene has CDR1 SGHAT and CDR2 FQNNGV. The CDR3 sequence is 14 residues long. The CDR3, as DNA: TGTGCCAGCAACCCGGACGGGGGGCGGACTGAAGCTTTCTTT. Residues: CASNPDGGRTEAFF.

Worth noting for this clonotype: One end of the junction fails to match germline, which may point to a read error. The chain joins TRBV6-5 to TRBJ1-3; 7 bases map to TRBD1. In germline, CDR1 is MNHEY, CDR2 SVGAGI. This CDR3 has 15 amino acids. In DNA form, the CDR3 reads TGTGTCAGCAGTGAACCAGGGGGCTCTGGAAACACCATATATTTT. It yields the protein CVSSEPGGSGNTIYF.

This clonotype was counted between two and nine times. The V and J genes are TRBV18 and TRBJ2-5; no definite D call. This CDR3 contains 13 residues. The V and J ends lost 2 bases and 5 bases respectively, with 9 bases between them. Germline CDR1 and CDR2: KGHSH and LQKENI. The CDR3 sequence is CASSPWAGETQYF. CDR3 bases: TGTGCCAGCTCACCATGGGCTGGGGAGACCCAGTACTTC.

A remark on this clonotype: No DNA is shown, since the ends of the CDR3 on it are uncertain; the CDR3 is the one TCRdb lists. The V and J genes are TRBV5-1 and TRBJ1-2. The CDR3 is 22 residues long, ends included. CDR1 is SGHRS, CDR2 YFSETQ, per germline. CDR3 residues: CASSFYICSARDRGALNYGYTF.

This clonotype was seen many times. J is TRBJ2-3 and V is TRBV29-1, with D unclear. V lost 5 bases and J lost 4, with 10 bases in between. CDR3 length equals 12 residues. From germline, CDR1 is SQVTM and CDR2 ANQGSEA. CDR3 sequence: CSVLSGSDTQYF. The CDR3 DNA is TGCAGCGTTCTCTCTGGTTCAGATACGCAGTATTTT.

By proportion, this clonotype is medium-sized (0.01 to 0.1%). CDR3 bases: TGTGCCAGCAGCTTAAGCCCGGGACTAGCGGGGGTAGCTTCCGAGACCCAGTACTTC. Protein: CASSLSPGLAGVASETQYF. This sequence joins TRBV7-8 and TRBJ2-5; 14 bases map to TRBD2. The CDR3 is 19 amino acids. The junction had 13 bases not matched to a gene; V was cut back by 2 bases and J by 5 bases. Germline assignment: CDR1 SGHVS and CDR2 FQNEAQ. Complete variable domain (other parts from reference TRBV7-8 and TRBJ2-5): GAGVSQSPRYKVAKRGQDVALRCDPISGHVSLFWYQQALGQGPEFLTYFQNEAQLDKSGLPSDRFFAERPEGSVSTLKIQRTQQEDSAVYLCASSLSPGLAGVASETQYFGPGTRLLVL.

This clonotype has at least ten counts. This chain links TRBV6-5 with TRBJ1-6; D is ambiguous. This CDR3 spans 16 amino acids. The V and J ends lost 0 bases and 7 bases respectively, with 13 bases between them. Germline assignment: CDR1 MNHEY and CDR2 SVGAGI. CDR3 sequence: CASSYSSRLLNSPLHF. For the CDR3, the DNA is TGTGCCAGCAGTTACTCTTCCAGGTTACTCAATTCACCCCTCCACTTT.

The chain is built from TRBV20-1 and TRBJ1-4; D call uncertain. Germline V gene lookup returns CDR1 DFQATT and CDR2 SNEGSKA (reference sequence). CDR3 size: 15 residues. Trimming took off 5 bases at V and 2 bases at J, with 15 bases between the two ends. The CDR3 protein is CSAAVYLGTNEKLFF. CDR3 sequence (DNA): TGCAGTGCTGCAGTGTATTTGGGGACTAATGAAAAACTGTTTTTT.

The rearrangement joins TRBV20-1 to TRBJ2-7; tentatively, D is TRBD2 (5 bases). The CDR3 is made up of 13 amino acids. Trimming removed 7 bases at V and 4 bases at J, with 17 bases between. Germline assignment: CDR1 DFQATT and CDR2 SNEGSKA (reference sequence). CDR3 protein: CSVNPGGNYEQYF. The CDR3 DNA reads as TGCAGTGTTAACCCAGGAGGAAATTACGAGCAGTACTTC.

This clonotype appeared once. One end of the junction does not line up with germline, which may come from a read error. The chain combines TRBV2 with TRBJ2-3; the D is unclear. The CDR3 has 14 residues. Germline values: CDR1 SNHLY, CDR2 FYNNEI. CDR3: CASSEARRTDRQYF. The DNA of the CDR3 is TGTGCCAGCAGTGAGGCCAGGCGTACAGATAGGCAGTATTTT.

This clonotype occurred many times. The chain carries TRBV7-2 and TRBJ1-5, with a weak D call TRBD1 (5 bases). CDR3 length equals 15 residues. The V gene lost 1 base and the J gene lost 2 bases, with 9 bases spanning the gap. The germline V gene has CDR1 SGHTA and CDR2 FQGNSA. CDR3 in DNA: TGTGCCAGCAGCTTAGTGGGGGGGGGCAATCAGCCCCAGCATTTT. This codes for CASSLVGGGNQPQHF.

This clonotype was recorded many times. In nucleotides, the CDR3 is TGCGCCAGCAGCTTTGGACTAGCGGGGCAGAACACCGGGGAGCTGTTTTTT. It is translated as CASSFGLAGQNTGELFF. The genes are TRBV5-1 and TRBJ2-2; 12 nucleotides match TRBD2. CDR3 length equals 17 residues. Germline CDR1 reads SGHRS; CDR2 reads YFSETQ. Germline trimming cut 2 bases from V and 1 base from J; bases unmatched to any gene: 3.

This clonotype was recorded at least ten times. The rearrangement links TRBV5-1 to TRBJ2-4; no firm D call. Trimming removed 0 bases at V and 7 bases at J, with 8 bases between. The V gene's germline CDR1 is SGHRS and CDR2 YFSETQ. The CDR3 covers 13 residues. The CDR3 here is CASSLAPGNIQYF. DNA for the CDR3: TGCGCCAGCAGCTTGGCACCTGGGAACATTCAGTACTTC.

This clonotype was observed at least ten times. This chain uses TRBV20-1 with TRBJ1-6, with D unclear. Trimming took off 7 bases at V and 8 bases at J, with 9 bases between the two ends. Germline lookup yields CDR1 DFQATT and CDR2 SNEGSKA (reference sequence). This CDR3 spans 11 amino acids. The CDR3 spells CSVRLYSPLHF. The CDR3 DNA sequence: TGCAGTGTCCGACTTTATTCACCCCTCCACTTT.

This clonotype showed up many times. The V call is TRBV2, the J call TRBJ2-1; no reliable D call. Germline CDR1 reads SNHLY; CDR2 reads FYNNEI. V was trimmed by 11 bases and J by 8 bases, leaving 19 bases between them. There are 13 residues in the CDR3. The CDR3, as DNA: TGTGCCGGATCCGGAGACGGCTCTTATGAGCAGTTCTTC. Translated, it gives CAGSGDGSYEQFF. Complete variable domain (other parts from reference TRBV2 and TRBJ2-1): EPEVTQTPSHQVTQMGQEVILRCVPISNHLYFYWYRQILGQKVEFLVSFYNNEISEKSEIFDDQFSVERPDGSNFTLKIRSTKLEDSAMYFCAGSGDGSYEQFFGPGTRLTVL.

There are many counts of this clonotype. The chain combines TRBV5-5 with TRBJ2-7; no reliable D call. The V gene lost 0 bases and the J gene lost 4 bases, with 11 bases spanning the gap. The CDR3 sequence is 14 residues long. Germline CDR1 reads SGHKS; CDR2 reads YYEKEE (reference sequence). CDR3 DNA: TGTGCCAGCAGCTTGGGCTGGTCCTCATACGAGCAGTACTTC. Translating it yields CASSLGWSSYEQYF.

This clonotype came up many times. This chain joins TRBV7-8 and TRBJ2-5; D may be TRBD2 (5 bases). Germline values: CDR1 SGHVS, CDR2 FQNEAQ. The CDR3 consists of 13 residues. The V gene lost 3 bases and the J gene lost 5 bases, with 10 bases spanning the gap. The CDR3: CASSLEVWETQYF. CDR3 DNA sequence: TGTGCCAGCAGCTTGGAGGTCTGGGAGACCCAGTACTTC.

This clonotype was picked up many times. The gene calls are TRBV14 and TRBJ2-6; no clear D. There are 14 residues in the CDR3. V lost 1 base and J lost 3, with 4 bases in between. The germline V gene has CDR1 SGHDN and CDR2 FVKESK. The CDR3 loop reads CASSQGFGANVLTF. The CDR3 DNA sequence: TGTGCCAGCAGCCAAGGGTTTGGGGCCAACGTCCTGACTTTC.

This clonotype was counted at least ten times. CDR3 sequence: CASSLEASGGAQQYF. As DNA, the CDR3 is TGCGCCAGCAGCTTGGAGGCTAGCGGGGGGGCGCAGCAGTACTTC. The rearrangement joins TRBV5-1 to TRBJ2-7, with 12 bases fitting TRBD2. Germline assignment: CDR1 SGHRS and CDR2 YFSETQ. The CDR3 consists of 15 residues. Trimming removed 0 bases from V and 8 bases from J; junction bases left unmatched: 6. Based on the CDR3 plus reference TRBV5-1 and TRBJ2-7, the full variable domain is KAGVTQTPRYLIKTRGQQVTLSCSPISGHRSVSWYQQTPGQGLQFLFEYFSETQRNKGNFPGRFSGRQFSNSRSEMNVSTLELGDSALYLCASSLEASGGAQQYFGPGTRLTVT.

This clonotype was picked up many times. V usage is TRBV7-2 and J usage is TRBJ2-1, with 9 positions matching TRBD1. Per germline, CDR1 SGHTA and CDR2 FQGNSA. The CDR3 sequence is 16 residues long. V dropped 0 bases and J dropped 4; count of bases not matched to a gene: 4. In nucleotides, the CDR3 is TGTGCCAGCAGCTTAGCGTGGACAGGGGAGTACAATGAGCAGTTCTTC. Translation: CASSLAWTGEYNEQFF.

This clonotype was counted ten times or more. The CDR3 spells CASSVGVNSPLHF. DNA for the CDR3: TGTGCCAGCAGCGTAGGGGTGAATTCACCCCTCCACTTT. The V gene is TRBV9, the J gene TRBJ1-6; D gene unclear. The V end lost 0 bases, the J end lost 7 bases, and 5 bases lay between the germline ends. In germline, CDR1 is SGDLS, CDR2 YYNGEE. This CDR3 is 13 amino acids long. Together with reference TRBV9 and TRBJ1-6, the CDR3 gives the full variable domain: DSGVTQTPKHLITATGQRVTLRCSPRSGDLSVYWYQQSLDQGLQFLIQYYNGEERAKGNILERFSAQQFPDLHSELNLSSLELGDSALYFCASSVGVNSPLHFGNGTRLTVT.

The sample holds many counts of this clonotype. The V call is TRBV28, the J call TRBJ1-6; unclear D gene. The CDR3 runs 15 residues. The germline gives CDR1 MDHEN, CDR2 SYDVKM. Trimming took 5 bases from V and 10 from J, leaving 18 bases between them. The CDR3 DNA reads TGTGCCAGCAGTCCGGGCCAGTCGCCATTATCACCCCTCCACTTT. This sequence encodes CASSPGQSPLSPLHF.

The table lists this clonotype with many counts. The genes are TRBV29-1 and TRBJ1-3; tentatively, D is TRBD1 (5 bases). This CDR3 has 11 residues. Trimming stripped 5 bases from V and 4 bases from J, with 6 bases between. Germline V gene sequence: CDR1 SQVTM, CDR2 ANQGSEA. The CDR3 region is CSVRQGNTIYF. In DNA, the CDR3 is TGCAGCGTTCGACAGGGAAACACCATATATTTT.

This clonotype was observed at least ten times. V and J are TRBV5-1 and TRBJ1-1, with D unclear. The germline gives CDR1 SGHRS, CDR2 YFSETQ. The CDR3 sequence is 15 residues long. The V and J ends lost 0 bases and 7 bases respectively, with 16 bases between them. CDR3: CASSLAAGDRGEAFF. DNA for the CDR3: TGCGCCAGCAGCTTGGCGGCCGGGGATCGCGGTGAAGCTTTCTTT. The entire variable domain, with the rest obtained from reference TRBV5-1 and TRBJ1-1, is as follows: KAGVTQTPRYLIKTRGQQVTLSCSPISGHRSVSWYQQTPGQGLQFLFEYFSETQRNKGNFPGRFSGRQFSNSRSEMNVSTLELGDSALYLCASSLAAGDRGEAFFGQGTRLTVV.

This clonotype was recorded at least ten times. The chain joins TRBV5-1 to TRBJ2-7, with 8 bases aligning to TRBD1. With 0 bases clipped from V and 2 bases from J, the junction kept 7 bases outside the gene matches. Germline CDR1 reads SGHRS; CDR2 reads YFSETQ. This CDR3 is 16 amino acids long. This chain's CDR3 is CASSLAGQGDPYEQYF. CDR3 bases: TGCGCCAGCAGCTTGGCCGGACAGGGAGATCCCTACGAGCAGTACTTC.

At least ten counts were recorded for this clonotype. The DNA of the CDR3 is TGTGCCAGCAGCAACGAGGGCCATGGGAACAATGAGCAGTTCTTC. As protein: CASSNEGHGNNEQFF. The chain recombines TRBV14 with TRBJ2-1, with D tentatively TRBD2 (5 bases). The CDR3 sequence is 15 residues long. V was cut by 5 bases and J by 5 bases, with 16 bases left in between. CDR1 SGHDN and CDR2 FVKESK come from the germline V gene.

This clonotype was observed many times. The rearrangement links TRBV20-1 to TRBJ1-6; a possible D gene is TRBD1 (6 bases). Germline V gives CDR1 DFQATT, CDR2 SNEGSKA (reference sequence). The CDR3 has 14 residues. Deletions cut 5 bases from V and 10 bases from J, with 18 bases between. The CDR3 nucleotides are TGCAGTGCTGTTACTAGGGGGGAAGGGTCACCCCTCCACTTT. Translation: CSAVTRGEGSPLHF.